This entry lists 5 T cell receptor beta chains sequenced from one sample in a study of radiotherapy plus CTLA-4 blockade in lung cancer. Assay: immunoSEQ multiplex PCR; the TCRdb copy retains only in-frame clones and omits some. The sample shows tens of thousands of clones, 65% to 85% of them seen only once. The input for sequencing was peripheral blood, taken from a patient treated with radiotherapy plus ipilimumab. All receptors come from a human donor with non-small cell lung cancer whose response to radiotherapy plus ipilimumab could not be evaluated.

In this sample, this clone turned up once. The chain has TRBV7-9 and TRBJ2-7; 7 nucleotides agree with TRBD2. Germline V lookup: CDR1 SEHNR, CDR2 FQNEAQ (reference sequence). The CDR3 loop spans 16 amino acids. The ends lost 4 bases at V and 4 bases at J; junction bases unmatched: 13. This chain's CDR3 is CASSYPGVAGSYEQYF. For the CDR3, the DNA is TGTGCCAGCAGCTACCCTGGAGTAGCGGGTTCTTACGAGCAGTACTTC. Together with reference TRBV7-9 and TRBJ2-7, the CDR3 gives the full variable domain: DTGVSQNPRHKITKRGQNVTFRCDPISEHNRLYWYRQTLGQGPEFLTYFQNEAQLEKSRLLSDRFSAERPKGSFSTLEIQRTEQGDSAMYLCASSYPGVAGSYEQYFGPGTRLTVT.

This clone was seen a single time. J is TRBJ1-1 and V is TRBV7-2; a weak D match, TRBD1 (6 bases). In germline, CDR1 is SGHTA, CDR2 FQGNSA. The CDR3 is made up of 14 amino acids. With 3 bases removed from V and 3 bases from J, the gap between germline ends came to 11 bases. The CDR3: CASSFVQGDTEAFF. In nucleotides, the CDR3 is TGTGCCAGCAGCTTTGTACAGGGAGACACTGAAGCTTTCTTT.

V is TRBV4-3 and J is TRBJ2-5, with 7 positions matching TRBD1. The CDR3 is 14 residues long. Germline values: CDR1 LGHNA, CDR2 YSLEER. The V gene end was trimmed by 0 bases and the J gene end by 6 bases; junction bases not matched to a gene: 4. The CDR3 reads CASSQDRTGQTQYF. CDR3 bases: TGCGCCAGCAGCCAAGATCGGACAGGACAGACCCAGTACTTC.

The V call is TRBV7-2, the J call TRBJ2-5, with a weak D call TRBD2 (5 bases). Trimming shortened V by 2 bases and J by 3 bases, and 7 bases separated the two germline ends. This CDR3 region has 13 residues. Germline values: CDR1 SGHTA, CDR2 FQGNSA. CDR3 bases: TGTGCCAGCAGCTTATCAGCGGAAGAGACCCAGTACTTC. This translates into CASSLSAEETQYF.

The V and J genes are TRBV2 and TRBJ2-3; 9 positions match TRBD2. Per germline, CDR1 SNHLY and CDR2 FYNNEI. The J segment lost 0 bases and the V segment lost 4 bases, leaving 11 bases of the junction unmatched. The CDR3 contains 18 residues. DNA for the CDR3: TGTGCCAGCAGTGGATGGCGGGAGGGCCCGATTAGCACAGATACGCAGTATTTT. It translates to CASSGWREGPISTDTQYF.